The 20 T cell receptor beta chains presented below share a single source sample, sequenced in a study of OX40 agonist ivuxolimab in advanced cancers. The assay was immunoSEQ multiplex PCR, and TCRdb's table has in-frame clones only and misses some. Of tens of thousands of clones listed, around 86% are singletons. Sequenced material: CD4+ or CD8+ T cells sorted from blood, taken in a trial of the OX40 agonist ivuxolimab. Source of these receptors: an adult with an advanced solid tumor such as melanoma, head and neck, liver or kidney cancer.

J is TRBJ1-6 and V is TRBV5-8; D unclear. The V end was cut by 8 bases, the J end by 3 bases, with 12 bases between. The CDR3 has 14 residues. The germline V gene has CDR1 SGHTS and CDR2 YDEGEE. Here the CDR3 reads CASTKAFYNSPLHF. CDR3 DNA sequence: TGTGCCAGTACAAAAGCTTTCTATAATTCACCCCTCCACTTT.

This clone was seen more than once but under ten times. In nucleotides, the CDR3 is TGTGCCAGCAGTGCCCTAGGACAGGTTTTGGCACCCCTCCACTTT. It specifies CASSALGQVLAPLHF. The genes are TRBV28 and TRBJ1-6, with 7 bases identical to TRBD1. The CDR3 has 15 residues. Trimming took 5 bases from V and 11 from J; bases not matched to a gene: 12. The germline CDR1 and CDR2 sequences are MDHEN and SYDVKM.

This clone was seen just once. V usage is TRBV5-1 and J usage is TRBJ2-2; no definite D call. V was pared by 4 bases and J by 0 bases, with 10 bases between. Germline-derived CDR1 and CDR2 are SGHRS and YFSETQ. This CDR3 comprises 15 residues. For the CDR3, the DNA is TGCGCCAGCAGCCCACAGCCCGCGAACACCGGGGAGCTGTTTTTT. It encodes CASSPQPANTGELFF.

The rearrangement uses TRBV6-1 and TRBJ2-1; 10 positions match TRBD2. This CDR3 comprises 17 residues. V was clipped by 3 bases and J by 8 bases; unmatched bases: 13. Germline CDR1 and CDR2: MNHNS and SASEGT. The CDR3 protein is CASSELASGGSGHEQFF. The DNA for the CDR3 is TGTGCCAGCAGTGAGTTGGCTAGCGGGGGCTCAGGGCATGAGCAGTTCTTC.

The chain has TRBV30 and TRBJ1-2, with D perhaps matching TRBD1 (6 bases). The germline CDR1 and CDR2 sequences are GTSNPN and SVGIG (reference sequence). The CDR3 length is 13 residues. Trimming took off 2 bases at V and 5 bases at J, with 12 bases between the two ends. CDR3 nucleotide sequence: TGTGCCTGGAGTACGACAGGCGCGTATGGCTACACCTTC. Its translation: CAWSTTGAYGYTF.

The chain combines TRBV9 with TRBJ2-2; either TRBD1 or TRBD2 may fit D (5 bases each). Germline V gene sequence: CDR1 SGDLS, CDR2 YYNGEE. Trimming removed 6 bases from V and 4 bases from J, with 13 bases in between. The CDR3 sequence is 14 residues long. Here the CDR3 reads CASKEGPFTGELFF. CDR3 nucleotides: TGTGCCAGCAAAGAGGGGCCGTTCACCGGGGAGCTGTTTTTT.

As DNA, the CDR3 is TGTGCCAGCAGTTTATCGGCAGGGAGCCCTAACTATGGCTACACCTTC. Its translation is CASSLSAGSPNYGYTF. V is TRBV28 and J is TRBJ1-2; weak D call: TRBD1 (5 bases). V lost 1 base, J lost 0 bases, and 12 bases lay in between. The CDR3 contains 16 residues. CDR1 is MDHEN and CDR2 is SYDVKM in the germline V gene.

The rearrangement uses TRBV7-9 and TRBJ1-5; 8 nucleotides match TRBD1. Looked up from germline, CDR1 is SEHNR and CDR2 is FQNEAQ (reference sequence). The CDR3 runs to 14 residues. V lost 6 bases to trimming and J lost 3 bases; unmatched junction nucleotides: 4. CDR3 amino acids: CASSTDRDNQPQHF. CDR3 coding DNA: TGTGCCAGCAGTACGGACAGGGACAATCAGCCCCAGCATTTT.

The V call is TRBV28, the J call TRBJ2-7, with 9 bases identical to TRBD1. This CDR3 has 15 amino acids. J gave up 6 bases and V 4 bases, and 10 bases lay outside the gene matches. Germline V gene lookup returns CDR1 MDHEN and CDR2 SYDVKM. The CDR3 DNA sequence: TGTGCCAGCAGTTCGGGTGGGACAGGGACAGGCGAGCAGTACGTC. This sequence encodes CASSSGGTGTGEQYV.

The chain employs TRBV2 and TRBJ1-5; D is uncertain. The CDR3 totals 13 residues. Per germline, CDR1 SNHLY and CDR2 FYNNEI. Trimming shortened V by 5 bases and J by 5 bases, and 10 bases separated the two germline ends. The CDR3 sequence is CASSPEGYQPQHF. The CDR3 DNA sequence: TGTGCCAGCAGTCCGGAAGGGTATCAGCCCCAGCATTTT. The whole variable domain, filled in from reference TRBV2 and TRBJ1-5, reads EPEVTQTPSHQVTQMGQEVILRCVPISNHLYFYWYRQILGQKVEFLVSFYNNEISEKSEIFDDQFSVERPDGSNFTLKIRSTKLEDSAMYFCASSPEGYQPQHFGDGTRLSIL.

J is TRBJ1-3 and V is TRBV28, with 10 bases that match TRBD1. The germline V gene encodes CDR1 MDHEN and CDR2 SYDVKM. The CDR3 has 15 amino acids. The ends lost 11 bases at V and 3 bases at J; junction bases unmatched: 10. CDR3 protein: CAAGTGVFGGNTIYF. The CDR3 DNA reads TGTGCCGCTGGGACAGGGGTCTTTGGTGGAAACACCATATATTTT.

This clone was detected once. As DNA, the CDR3 is TGTGCCAGCAGCTTACCGCTTGGGCGGCCCTACGAGCAGTACTTC. Encoded protein: CASSLPLGRPYEQYF. This chain links TRBV7-9 with TRBJ2-7; no definite D call. With 2 bases removed from V and 2 bases from J, the gap between germline ends came to 13 bases. Germline loops: CDR1 SEHNR, CDR2 FQNEAQ (reference sequence). This CDR3 has 15 residues. The full variable domain, its missing parts supplied by reference TRBV7-9 and TRBJ2-7, is DTGVSQNPRHKITKRGQNVTFRCDPISEHNRLYWYRQTLGQGPEFLTYFQNEAQLEKSRLLSDRFSAERPKGSFSTLEIQRTEQGDSAMYLCASSLPLGRPYEQYFGPGTRLTVT.

The chain uses TRBV18 and TRBJ2-7; D is uncertain. Germline V gene sequence: CDR1 KGHSH, CDR2 LQKENI. Trimming stripped 2 bases from V and 5 bases from J, with 16 bases between. CDR3 length: 15 residues. CDR3 sequence: CASSPAIRVLDEQYF. Here the CDR3 DNA reads TGTGCCAGCTCACCAGCGATTAGGGTTTTAGACGAGCAGTACTTC. The full variable domain, in which reference TRBV18 and TRBJ2-7 provide the parts outside the CDR3, is NAGVMQNPRHLVRRRGQEARLRCSPMKGHSHVYWYRQLPEEGLKFMVYLQKENIIDESGMPKERFSAEFPKEGPSILRIQQVVRGDSAAYFCASSPAIRVLDEQYFGPGTRLTVT.

V is TRBV28 and J is TRBJ2-3, with 7 bases lining up with TRBD2. V lost 4 bases to trimming and J lost 2 bases; unmatched junction nucleotides: 12. The CDR3 runs 17 residues. CDR1 and CDR2 (germline): MDHEN, SYDVKM. In DNA, the CDR3 is TGTGCCAGCAGTTCCGGTCGGGGGACTATACTCACAGATACGCAGTATTTT. Its protein is CASSSGRGTILTDTQYF.

J is TRBJ1-6 and V is TRBV7-9, with TRBD1 matching over 9 bases. The junction had 5 bases not matched to a gene; V was cut back by 4 bases and J by 10 bases. CDR3 length equals 14 residues. CDR1 SEHNR and CDR2 FQNEAQ come from the germline V gene (reference sequence). CDR3 DNA sequence: TGTGCCAGCAGCTCCGGGACAGGGACATCACCCCTCCACTTT. It codes for CASSSGTGTSPLHF.

This chain connects TRBV2 to TRBJ2-1; possibly TRBD1 for D (5 bases). The CDR3 length is 12 residues. Germline V gene data show CDR1 as SNHLY and CDR2 as FYNNEI. Between the trimmed V and J ends, which lost 8 bases and 6 bases, there was a span of 11 bases. In DNA, the CDR3 is TGTGCCAGCTCTAGACAGCGCAATGAGCAGTTCTTC. Protein: CASSRQRNEQFF.

The DNA of the CDR3 is TGTGCCAGCAGGAGACAGGGGGTGAATTCACCCCTCCACTTT. This encodes CASRRQGVNSPLHF. This sequence joins TRBV6-4 and TRBJ1-6, with 9 bases aligning to TRBD1. The CDR3 length is 14 residues. CDR1 is MRHNA and CDR2 is SNTAGT in the germline V gene. J was trimmed by 7 bases and V by 6 bases; bases with no gene match: 4.

The chain uses TRBV18 and TRBJ2-1; TRBD2 matches 15 bases. CDR3 length: 15 residues. Germline V gene data show CDR1 as KGHSH and CDR2 as LQKENI. The J segment lost 9 bases and the V segment lost 4 bases, leaving 4 bases of the junction unmatched. The CDR3 region has the DNA TGTGCCAGCTCACAAGGGACTAGCGGGGGGACTGAGCAGTTCTTC. Translating gives CASSQGTSGGTEQFF. Together with reference TRBV18 and TRBJ2-1, the CDR3 gives the full variable domain: NAGVMQNPRHLVRRRGQEARLRCSPMKGHSHVYWYRQLPEEGLKFMVYLQKENIIDESGMPKERFSAEFPKEGPSILRIQQVVRGDSAAYFCASSQGTSGGTEQFFGPGTRLTVL.

The V gene is TRBV28, the J gene TRBJ1-1; D gene unclear. CDR3 size: 10 residues. Trimming cost V 3 bases and J 8 bases, with 4 bases left between them. Germline CDR1 MDHEN, CDR2 SYDVKM. CDR3 sequence (DNA): TGTGCCAGCAGTTTTAAGGAAGCTTTCTTT. Translation gives CASSFKEAFF. Full variable domain (rest looked up from reference TRBV28 and TRBJ1-1): DVKVTQSSRYLVKRTGEKVFLECVQDMDHENMFWYRQDPGLGLRLIYFSYDVKMKEKGDIPEGYSVSREKKERFSLILESASTNQTSMYLCASSFKEAFFGQGTRLTVV.

The chain couples TRBV28 to TRBJ2-5; no reliable D call. CDR1 MDHEN and CDR2 SYDVKM come from the germline V gene. Trimming left V 7 bases short and J 1 base short, with 4 bases between. The CDR3 is 11 amino acids. The CDR3 sequence is CASTTQETQYF. CDR3 nucleotides: TGTGCCAGCACCACCCAAGAGACCCAGTACTTC.